This T cell receptor (beta chain) was observed in a study of T cell repertoires in cytomegalovirus infection. Looking at the study overall: Signatures in public TCR beta sequences pointed to both CMV infection and matching HLA type.

This clonotype came up many times. The target antigen is unknown. Notes on the study in general: Public TCR beta family frequency separated CMV-and-HLA carriers, including in an independent cohort. There were HLA-C-restricted CMV-specific TCR beta clonotypes dominating the ex vivo response.

V dropped 3 bases and J dropped 7 bases, with 27 bases sitting between them. The CDR3 extends over 18 amino acids. TCRdb redid the calling of the reads with MiXCR, one entry per CDR3 protein. Among 210,000 or so distinct CDR3 sequences listed, approximately 6.7% were seen once. The chain combines TRBV12-3 or TRBV12-4 with TRBJ1-2, with a weak D call TRBD1 (6 bases). The receptor comes from a human donor in good health (CMV status not recorded). Some clones in this sample may be carry-over from other donors' samples. Sequencing was done on a sample of PBMCs. The CDR3 is CASSFGGGTLLLEGGYTF. As DNA, the CDR3 is TGTGCCAGCAGTTTCGGCGGAGGGACACTCCTCCTTGAGGGTGGCTACACCTTC.